Given below is one T cell receptor (beta chain) in context. The CDR3 is 15 residues long. This record comes from a study of neoadjuvant anti-PD-1 for oral cavity cancer. As for the study in general: Patients without progression received a fourth nivolumab dose around day 43, then surgical resection on days 50-56.

Profiled with immunoSEQ multiplex PCR; TCRdb holds only in-frame clones, not every one. This sample carries more than 10,000 clones, over 50% of them seen once, and the ten largest clones take less than 15%. This specimen consisted of tumor tissue, obtained before nivolumab (anti-PD-1) treatment. The rearrangement links TRBV21-1 to TRBJ2-2; the table's D call TRBD1 went unverified against the DNA. TRBV21-1 is labeled a pseudogene. The receptor comes from a person aged 35 to 85 with oral cavity squamous cell carcinoma. CDR3 DNA: TGTGCCAGCAGCAAAAAGCCCAGGGGATACGGGGAGCTGTTTTTT. As protein: CASSKKPRGYGELFF.